This T cell receptor (beta chain) originates from a study of identical twins. Looked up from germline, CDR1 is MNHNS and CDR2 is SASEGT. With 1 base removed from V and 0 bases from J, the gap between germline ends came to 6 bases. The CDR3 covers 15 residues. Study-level points and caveats: The study drew conclusions from cross-sectional statistical analysis, not from following the same donors. Models underestimated how often monozygotic twins shared out-of-frame TCR alpha. With beta out-of-frame sequences, excess sharing by twins was weaker. Twin pairs' shared out-of-frame alpha sequences were enriched in low generation probability.

This clonotype was seen at least ten times. Its target is unknown. TCRdb reprocessed the 5' RACE reads with MiXCR, giving one entry per CDR3 protein. The profile covers 350,000 to 500,000 distinct CDR3 sequences, with roughly 20% appearing a single time and 10% to 15% taken by the ten largest. This TCR derives from a man over 45 in good health. Sequenced sample: naive T cells sorted from blood. The chain has TRBV6-1 and TRBJ2-2; no definite D call. CDR3 residues: CASSEGGANTGELFF. CDR3 in DNA: TGTGCCAGCAGTGAAGGTGGGGCGAACACCGGGGAGCTGTTTTTT.